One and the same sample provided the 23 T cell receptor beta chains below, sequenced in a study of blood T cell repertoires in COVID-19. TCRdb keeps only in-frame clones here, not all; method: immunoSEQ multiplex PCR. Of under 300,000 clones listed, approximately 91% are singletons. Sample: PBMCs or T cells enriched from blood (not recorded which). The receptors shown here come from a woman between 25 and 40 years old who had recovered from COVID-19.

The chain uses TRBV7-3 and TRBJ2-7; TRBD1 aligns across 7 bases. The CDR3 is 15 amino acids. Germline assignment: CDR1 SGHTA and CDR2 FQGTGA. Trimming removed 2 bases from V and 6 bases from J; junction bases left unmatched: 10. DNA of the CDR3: TGTGCCAGCAGCTTAGACAGGGTTGGGGTCGGCGAGCAGTACTTC. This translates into CASSLDRVGVGEQYF.

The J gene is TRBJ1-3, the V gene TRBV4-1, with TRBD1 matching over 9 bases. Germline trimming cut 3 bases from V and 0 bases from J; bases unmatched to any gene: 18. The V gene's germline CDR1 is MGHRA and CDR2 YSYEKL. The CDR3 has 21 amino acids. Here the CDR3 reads CASSHTTGTGTLFRSGNTIYF. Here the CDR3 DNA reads TGCGCCAGCAGCCATACTACCGGGACAGGGACACTCTTTCGCTCTGGAAACACCATATATTTT.

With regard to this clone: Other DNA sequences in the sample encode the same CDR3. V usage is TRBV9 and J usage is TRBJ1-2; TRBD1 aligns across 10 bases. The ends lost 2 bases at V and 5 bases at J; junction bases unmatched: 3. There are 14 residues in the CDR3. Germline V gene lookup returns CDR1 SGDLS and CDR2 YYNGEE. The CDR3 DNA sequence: TGTGCCAGCAGCGTGGGACAGGGGTCATATGGCTACACCTTC. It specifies CASSVGQGSYGYTF. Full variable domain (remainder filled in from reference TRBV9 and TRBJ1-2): DSGVTQTPKHLITATGQRVTLRCSPRSGDLSVYWYQQSLDQGLQFLIQYYNGEERAKGNILERFSAQQFPDLHSELNLSSLELGDSALYFCASSVGQGSYGYTFGSGTRLTVV.

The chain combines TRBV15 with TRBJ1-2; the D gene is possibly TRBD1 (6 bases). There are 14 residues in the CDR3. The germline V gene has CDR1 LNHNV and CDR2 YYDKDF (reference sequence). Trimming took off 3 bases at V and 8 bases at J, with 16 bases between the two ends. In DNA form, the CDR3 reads TGTGCCACCAGCAGCGACAGGCGGAAGGGGGGCTACACCTTC. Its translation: CATSSDRRKGGYTF.

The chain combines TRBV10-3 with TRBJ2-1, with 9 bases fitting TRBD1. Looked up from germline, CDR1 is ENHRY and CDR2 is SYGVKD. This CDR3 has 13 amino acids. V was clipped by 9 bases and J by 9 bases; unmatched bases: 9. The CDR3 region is CAIPGQGRGEQFF. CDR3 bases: TGTGCCATTCCGGGACAGGGAAGGGGTGAGCAGTTCTTC.

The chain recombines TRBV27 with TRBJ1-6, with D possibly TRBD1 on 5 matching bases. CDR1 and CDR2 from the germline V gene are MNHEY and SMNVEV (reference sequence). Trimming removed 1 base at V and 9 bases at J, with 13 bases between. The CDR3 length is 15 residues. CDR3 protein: CASSLWAGLGSPLHF. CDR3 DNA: TGTGCCAGCAGTTTATGGGCAGGGCTAGGTTCACCCCTCCACTTT.

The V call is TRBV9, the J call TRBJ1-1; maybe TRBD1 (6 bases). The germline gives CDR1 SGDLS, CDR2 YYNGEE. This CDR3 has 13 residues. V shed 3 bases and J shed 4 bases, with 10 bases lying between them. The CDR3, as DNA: TGTGCCAGCAGCGCCCCAGGGGCCACTGAAGCTTTCTTT. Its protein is CASSAPGATEAFF.

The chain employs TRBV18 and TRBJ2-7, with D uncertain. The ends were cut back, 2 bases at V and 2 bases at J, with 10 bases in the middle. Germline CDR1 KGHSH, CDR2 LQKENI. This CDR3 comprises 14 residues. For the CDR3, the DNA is TGTGCCAGCTCACCATATGTTGGCCCCTACGAGCAGTACTTC. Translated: CASSPYVGPYEQYF. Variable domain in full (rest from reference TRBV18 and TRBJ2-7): NAGVMQNPRHLVRRRGQEARLRCSPMKGHSHVYWYRQLPEEGLKFMVYLQKENIIDESGMPKERFSAEFPKEGPSILRIQQVVRGDSAAYFCASSPYVGPYEQYFGPGTRLTVT.

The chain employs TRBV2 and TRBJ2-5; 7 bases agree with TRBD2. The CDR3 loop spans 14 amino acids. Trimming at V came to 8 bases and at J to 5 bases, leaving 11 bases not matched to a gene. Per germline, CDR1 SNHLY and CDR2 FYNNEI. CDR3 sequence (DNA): TGTGCCAGCGGAGTAGGGAGGGCCACGGAGACCCAGTACTTC. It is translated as CASGVGRATETQYF.

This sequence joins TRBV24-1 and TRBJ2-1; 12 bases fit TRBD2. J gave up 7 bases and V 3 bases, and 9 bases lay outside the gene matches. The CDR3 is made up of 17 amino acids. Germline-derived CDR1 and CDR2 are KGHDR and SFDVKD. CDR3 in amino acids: CATSDPGLAGILNEQFF. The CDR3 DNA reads TGTGCCACCAGTGATCCCGGACTAGCGGGGATCCTTAATGAGCAGTTCTTC.

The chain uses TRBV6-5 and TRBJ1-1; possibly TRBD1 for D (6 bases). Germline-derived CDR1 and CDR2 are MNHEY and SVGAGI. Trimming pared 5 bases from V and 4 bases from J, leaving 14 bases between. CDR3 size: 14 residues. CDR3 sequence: CASSRQVSLTEAFF. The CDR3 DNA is TGTGCCAGCAGTCGACAGGTGTCTCTCACTGAAGCTTTCTTT.

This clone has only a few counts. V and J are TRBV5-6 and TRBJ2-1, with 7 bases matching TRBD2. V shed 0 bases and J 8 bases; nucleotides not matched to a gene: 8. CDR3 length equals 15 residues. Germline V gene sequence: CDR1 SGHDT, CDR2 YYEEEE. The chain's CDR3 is CASSLVAGVMDEQFF. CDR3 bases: TGTGCCAGCAGCTTGGTTGCGGGAGTTATGGATGAGCAGTTCTTC.

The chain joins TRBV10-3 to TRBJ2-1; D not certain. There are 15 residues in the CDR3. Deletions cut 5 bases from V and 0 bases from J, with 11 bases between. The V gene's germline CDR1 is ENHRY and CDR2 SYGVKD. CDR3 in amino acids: CAISQAGSSYNEQFF. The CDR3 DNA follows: TGTGCCATCAGTCAGGCCGGTAGCTCCTACAATGAGCAGTTCTTC.

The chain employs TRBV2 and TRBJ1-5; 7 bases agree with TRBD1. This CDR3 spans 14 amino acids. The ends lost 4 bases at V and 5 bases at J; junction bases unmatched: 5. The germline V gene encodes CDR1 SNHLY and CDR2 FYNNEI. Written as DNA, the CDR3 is TGTGCCAGCAGTGGACAGGGCTTGGATCAGCCCCAGCATTTT. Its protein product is CASSGQGLDQPQHF.

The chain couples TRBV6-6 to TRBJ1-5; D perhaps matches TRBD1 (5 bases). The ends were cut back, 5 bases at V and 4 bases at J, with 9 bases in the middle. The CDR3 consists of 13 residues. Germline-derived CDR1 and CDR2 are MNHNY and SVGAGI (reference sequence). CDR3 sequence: CASSPQGNQPQHF. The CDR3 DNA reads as TGTGCCAGCAGTCCCCAGGGTAATCAGCCCCAGCATTTT.

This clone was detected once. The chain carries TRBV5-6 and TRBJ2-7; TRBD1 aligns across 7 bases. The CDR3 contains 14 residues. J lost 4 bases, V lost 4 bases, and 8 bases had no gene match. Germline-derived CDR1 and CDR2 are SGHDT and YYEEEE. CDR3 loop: CASSNPGQTYEQYF. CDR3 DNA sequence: TGTGCCAGCAGCAATCCGGGACAGACTTACGAGCAGTACTTC.

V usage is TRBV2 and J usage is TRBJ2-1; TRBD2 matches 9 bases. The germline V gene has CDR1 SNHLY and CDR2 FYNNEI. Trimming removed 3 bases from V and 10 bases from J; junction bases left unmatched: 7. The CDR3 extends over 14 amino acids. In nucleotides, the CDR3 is TGTGCCAGCAGTGATGCGGGGGGGCCGGGCGAGCAGTTCTTC. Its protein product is CASSDAGGPGEQFF.

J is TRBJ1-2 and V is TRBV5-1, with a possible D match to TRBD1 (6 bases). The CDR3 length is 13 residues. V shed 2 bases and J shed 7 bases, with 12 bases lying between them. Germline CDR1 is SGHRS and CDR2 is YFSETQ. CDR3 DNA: TGCGCCAGCAGCTTAAGGGAAGGGGGTGGCTACACCTTC. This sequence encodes CASSLREGGGYTF.

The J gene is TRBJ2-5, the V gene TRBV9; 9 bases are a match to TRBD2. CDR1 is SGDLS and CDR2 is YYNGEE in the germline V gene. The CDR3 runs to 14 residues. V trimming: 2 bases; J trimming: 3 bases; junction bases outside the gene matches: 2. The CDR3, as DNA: TGTGCCAGCAGCGTCCGACTAGCGGAAGAGACCCAGTACTTC. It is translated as CASSVRLAEETQYF.

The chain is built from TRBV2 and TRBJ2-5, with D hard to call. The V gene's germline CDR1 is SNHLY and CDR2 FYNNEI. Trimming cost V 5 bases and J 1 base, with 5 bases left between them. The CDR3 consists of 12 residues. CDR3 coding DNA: TGTGCCAGCAGTAGAGGCCAAGAGACCCAGTACTTC. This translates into CASSRGQETQYF.

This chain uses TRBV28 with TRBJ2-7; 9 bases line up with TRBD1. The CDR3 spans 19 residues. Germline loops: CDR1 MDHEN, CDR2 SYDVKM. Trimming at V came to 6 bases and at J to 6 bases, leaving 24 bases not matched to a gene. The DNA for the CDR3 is TGTGCCAGCAGCCGCGGTCAGGGACAGGGTCTCTTACAGGCCCGCGAGCAGTACTTC. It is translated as CASSRGQGQGLLQAREQYF.

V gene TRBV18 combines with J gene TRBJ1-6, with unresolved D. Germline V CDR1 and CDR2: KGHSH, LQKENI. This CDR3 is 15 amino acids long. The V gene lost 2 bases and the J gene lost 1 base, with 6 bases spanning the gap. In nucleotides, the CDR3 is TGTGCCAGCTCACCAGGGGAGTCCTATAATTCACCCCTCCACTTT. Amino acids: CASSPGESYNSPLHF.

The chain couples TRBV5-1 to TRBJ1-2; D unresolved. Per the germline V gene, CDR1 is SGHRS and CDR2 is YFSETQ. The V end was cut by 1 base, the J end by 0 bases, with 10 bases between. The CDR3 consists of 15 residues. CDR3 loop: CASSLSGATNYGYTF. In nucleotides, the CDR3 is TGCGCCAGCAGCTTGAGCGGCGCAACTAACTATGGCTACACCTTC.